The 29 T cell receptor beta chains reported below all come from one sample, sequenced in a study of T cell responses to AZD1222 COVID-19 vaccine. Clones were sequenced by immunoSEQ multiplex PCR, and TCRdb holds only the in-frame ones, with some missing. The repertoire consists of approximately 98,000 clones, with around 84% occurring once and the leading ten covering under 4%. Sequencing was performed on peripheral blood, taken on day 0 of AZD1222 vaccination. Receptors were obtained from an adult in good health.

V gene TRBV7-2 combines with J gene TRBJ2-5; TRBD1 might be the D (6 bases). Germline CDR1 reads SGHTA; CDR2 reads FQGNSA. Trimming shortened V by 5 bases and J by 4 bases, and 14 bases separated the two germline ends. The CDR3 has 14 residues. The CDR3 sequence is CASSLKQGGETQYF. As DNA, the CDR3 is TGTGCCAGCAGCCTAAAACAGGGCGGAGAGACCCAGTACTTC. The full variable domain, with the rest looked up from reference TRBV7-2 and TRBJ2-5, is GAGVSQSPSNKVTEKGKDVELRCDPISGHTALYWYRQSLGQGLEFLIYFQGNSAPDKSGLPSDRFSAERTGGSVSTLTIQRTQQEDSAVYLCASSLKQGGETQYFGPGTRLLVL.

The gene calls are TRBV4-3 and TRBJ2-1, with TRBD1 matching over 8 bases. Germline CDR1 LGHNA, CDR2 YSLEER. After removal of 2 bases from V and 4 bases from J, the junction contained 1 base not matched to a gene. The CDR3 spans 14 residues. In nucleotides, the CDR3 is TGCGCCAGCAGCCAAAGACAGGGGTACAATGAGCAGTTCTTC. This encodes CASSQRQGYNEQFF.

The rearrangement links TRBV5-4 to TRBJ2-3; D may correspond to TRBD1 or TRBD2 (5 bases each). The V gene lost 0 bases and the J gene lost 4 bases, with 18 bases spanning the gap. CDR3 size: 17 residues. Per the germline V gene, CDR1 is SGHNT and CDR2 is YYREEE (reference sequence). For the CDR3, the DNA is TGTGCCAGCAGCTTGGGGGGCGGGTCGCCCGCGGCAGATACGCAGTATTTT. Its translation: CASSLGGGSPAADTQYF.

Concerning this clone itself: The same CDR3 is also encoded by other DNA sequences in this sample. The CDR3 DNA reads as TGTGCCAGCAGTCCCAGCAGAAACACCATATATTTT. Protein product: CASSPSRNTIYF. The chain joins TRBV12-3 or TRBV12-4 to TRBJ1-3; D remains ambiguous. The CDR3 spans 12 residues. Trimming took 5 bases from V and 5 from J, leaving 7 bases between them.

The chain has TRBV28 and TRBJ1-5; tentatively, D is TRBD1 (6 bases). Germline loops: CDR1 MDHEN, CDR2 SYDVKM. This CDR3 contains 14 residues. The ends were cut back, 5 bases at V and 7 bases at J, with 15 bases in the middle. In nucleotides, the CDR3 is TGTGCCAGCAGTAACAGTGGGGGCAGCCAGCCCCAGCATTTT. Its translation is CASSNSGGSQPQHF.

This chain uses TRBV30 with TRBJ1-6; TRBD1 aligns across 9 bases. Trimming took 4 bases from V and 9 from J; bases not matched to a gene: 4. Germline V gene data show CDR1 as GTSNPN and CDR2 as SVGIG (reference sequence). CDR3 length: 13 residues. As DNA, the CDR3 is TGTGCCTGGAATACAGGGGGCGCTTCACCCCTCCACTTT. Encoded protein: CAWNTGGASPLHF.

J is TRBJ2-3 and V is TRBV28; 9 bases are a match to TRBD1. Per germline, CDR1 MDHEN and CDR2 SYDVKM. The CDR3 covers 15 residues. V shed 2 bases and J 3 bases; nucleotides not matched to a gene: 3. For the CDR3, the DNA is TGTGCCAGCAGTTTAGGAGGGACAGGGACAGATACGCAGTATTTT. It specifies CASSLGGTGTDTQYF.

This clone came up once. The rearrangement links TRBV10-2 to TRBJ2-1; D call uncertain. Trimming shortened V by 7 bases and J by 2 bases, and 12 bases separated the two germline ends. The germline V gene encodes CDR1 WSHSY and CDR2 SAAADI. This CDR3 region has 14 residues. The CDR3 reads CASNLGQPYNEQFF. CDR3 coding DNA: TGCGCCAGCAATCTGGGTCAGCCCTACAATGAGCAGTTCTTC.

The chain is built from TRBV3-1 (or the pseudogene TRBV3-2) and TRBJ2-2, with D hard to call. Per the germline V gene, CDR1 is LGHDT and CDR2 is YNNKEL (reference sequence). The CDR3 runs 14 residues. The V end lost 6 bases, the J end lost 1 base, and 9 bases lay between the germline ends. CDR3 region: CASSFRRNTGELFF. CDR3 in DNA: TGTGCCAGCAGTTTTCGCCGGAACACCGGGGAGCTGTTTTTT.

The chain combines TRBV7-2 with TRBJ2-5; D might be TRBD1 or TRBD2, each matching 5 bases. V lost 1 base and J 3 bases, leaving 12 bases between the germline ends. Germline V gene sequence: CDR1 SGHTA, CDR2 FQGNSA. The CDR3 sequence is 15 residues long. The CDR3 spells CASSLDGTDEETQYF. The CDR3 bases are TGTGCCAGCAGCTTAGATGGGACCGATGAAGAGACCCAGTACTTC.

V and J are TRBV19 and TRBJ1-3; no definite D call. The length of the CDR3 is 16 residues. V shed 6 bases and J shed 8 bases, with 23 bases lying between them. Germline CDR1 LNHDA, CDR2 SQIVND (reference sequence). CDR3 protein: CASSRPSTDLGYTIYF. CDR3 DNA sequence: TGTGCCAGTAGCCGACCCTCTACCGACCTCGGATACACCATATATTTT.

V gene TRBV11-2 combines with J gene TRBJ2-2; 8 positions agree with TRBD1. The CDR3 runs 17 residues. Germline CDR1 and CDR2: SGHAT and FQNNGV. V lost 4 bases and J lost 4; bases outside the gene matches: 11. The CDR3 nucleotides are TGTGCCAGCAGCTCCATTCAGGGGGCGAGGGGCACCGGGGAGCTGTTTTTT. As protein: CASSSIQGARGTGELFF.

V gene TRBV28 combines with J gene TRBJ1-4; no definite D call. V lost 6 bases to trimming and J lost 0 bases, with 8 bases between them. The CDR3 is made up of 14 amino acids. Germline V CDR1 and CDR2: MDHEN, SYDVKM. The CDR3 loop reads CASSSVATNEKLFF. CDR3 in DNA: TGTGCCAGCAGCAGCGTGGCAACTAATGAAAAACTGTTTTTT.

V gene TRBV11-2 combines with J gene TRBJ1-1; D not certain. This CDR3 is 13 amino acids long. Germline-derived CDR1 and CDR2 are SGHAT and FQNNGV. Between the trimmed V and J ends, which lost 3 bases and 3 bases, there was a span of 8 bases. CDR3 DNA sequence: TGTGCCAGCAGCTTCGCCGGGGACACTGAAGCTTTCTTT. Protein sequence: CASSFAGDTEAFF. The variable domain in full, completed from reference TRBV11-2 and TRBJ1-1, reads EAGVAQSPRYKIIEKRQSVAFWCNPISGHATLYWYQQILGQGPKLLIQFQNNGVVDDSQLPKDRFSAERLKGVDSTLKIQPAKLEDSAVYLCASSFAGDTEAFFGQGTRLTVV.

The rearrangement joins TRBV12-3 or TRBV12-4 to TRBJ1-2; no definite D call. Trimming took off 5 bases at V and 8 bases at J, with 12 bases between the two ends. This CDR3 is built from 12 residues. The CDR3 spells CASSPWEDGYTF. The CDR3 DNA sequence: TGTGCCAGCAGTCCCTGGGAGGACGGCTACACCTTC.

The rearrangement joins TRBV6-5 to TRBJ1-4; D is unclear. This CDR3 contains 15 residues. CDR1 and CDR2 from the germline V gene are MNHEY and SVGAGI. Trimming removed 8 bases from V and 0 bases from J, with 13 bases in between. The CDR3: CASERRGTTNEKLFF. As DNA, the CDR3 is TGTGCCAGCGAACGGCGGGGAACAACTAATGAAAAACTGTTTTTT.

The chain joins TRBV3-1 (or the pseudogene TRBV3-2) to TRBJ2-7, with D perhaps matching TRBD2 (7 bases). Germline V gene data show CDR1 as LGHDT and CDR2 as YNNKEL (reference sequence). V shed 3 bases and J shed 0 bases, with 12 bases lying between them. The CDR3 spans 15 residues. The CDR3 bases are TGTGCCAGCAGCCACTCGGGGGGCCTCTCCTACGAGCAGTACTTC. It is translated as CASSHSGGLSYEQYF.

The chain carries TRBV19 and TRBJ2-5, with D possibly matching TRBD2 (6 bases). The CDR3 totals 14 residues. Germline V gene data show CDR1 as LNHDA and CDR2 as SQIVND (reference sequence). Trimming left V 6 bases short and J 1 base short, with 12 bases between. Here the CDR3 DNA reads TGTGCCAGTAGACCCTTGGGAGGCCAAGAGACCCAGTACTTC. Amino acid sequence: CASRPLGGQETQYF. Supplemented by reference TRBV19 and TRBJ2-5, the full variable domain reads DGGITQSPKYLFRKEGQNVTLSCEQNLNHDAMYWYRQDPGQGLRLIYYSQIVNDFQKGDIAEGYSVSREKKESFPLTVTSAQKNPTAFYLCASRPLGGQETQYFGPGTRLLVL.

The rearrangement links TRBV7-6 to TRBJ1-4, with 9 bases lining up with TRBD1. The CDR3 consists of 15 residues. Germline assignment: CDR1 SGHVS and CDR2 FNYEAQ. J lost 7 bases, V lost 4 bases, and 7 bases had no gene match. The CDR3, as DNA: TGTGCCAGCAGCTCTCGACAGGGGGGTGTTGAAAAACTGTTTTTT. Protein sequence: CASSSRQGGVEKLFF. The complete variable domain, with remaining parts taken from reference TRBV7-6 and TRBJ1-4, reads GAGVSQSPRYKVTKRGQDVALRCDPISGHVSLYWYRQALGQGPEFLTYFNYEAQQDKSGLPNDRFSAERPEGSISTLTIQRTEQRDSAMYRCASSSRQGGVEKLFFGSGTQLSVL.

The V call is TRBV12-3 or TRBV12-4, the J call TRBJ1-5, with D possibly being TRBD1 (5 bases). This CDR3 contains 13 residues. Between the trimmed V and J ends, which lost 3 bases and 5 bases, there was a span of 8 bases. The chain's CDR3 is CASSFLGDQPQHF. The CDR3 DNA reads TGTGCCAGCAGTTTTTTGGGGGATCAGCCCCAGCATTTT.

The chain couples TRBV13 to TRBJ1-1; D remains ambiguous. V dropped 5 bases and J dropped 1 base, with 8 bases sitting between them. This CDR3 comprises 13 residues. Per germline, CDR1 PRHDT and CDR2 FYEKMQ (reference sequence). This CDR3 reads CASSPLGNTEAFF. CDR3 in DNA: TGTGCCAGCAGCCCCTTGGGGAACACTGAAGCTTTCTTT.

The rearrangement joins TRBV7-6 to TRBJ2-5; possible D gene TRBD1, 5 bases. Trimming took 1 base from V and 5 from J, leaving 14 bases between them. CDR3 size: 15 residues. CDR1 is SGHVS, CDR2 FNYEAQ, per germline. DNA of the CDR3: TGTGCCAGCAGCTTAGGGGGCTACTTGGGGGAGACCCAGTACTTC. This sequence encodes CASSLGGYLGETQYF.

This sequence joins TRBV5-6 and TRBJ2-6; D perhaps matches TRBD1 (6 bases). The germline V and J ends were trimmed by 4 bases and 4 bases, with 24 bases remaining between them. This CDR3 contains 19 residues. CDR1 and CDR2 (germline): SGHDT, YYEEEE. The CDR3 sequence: CASSKPGHLLNSGANVLTF. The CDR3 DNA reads TGTGCCAGCAGCAAACCGGGACACCTCTTAAACTCCGGGGCCAACGTCCTGACTTTC.

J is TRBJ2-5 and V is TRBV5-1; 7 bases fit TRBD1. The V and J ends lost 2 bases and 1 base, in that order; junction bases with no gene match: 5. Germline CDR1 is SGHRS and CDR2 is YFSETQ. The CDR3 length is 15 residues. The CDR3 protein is CASSFKGAPQETQYF. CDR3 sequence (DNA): TGCGCCAGCAGCTTTAAGGGGGCACCCCAAGAGACCCAGTACTTC. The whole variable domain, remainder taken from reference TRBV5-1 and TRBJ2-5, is KAGVTQTPRYLIKTRGQQVTLSCSPISGHRSVSWYQQTPGQGLQFLFEYFSETQRNKGNFPGRFSGRQFSNSRSEMNVSTLELGDSALYLCASSFKGAPQETQYFGPGTRLLVL.

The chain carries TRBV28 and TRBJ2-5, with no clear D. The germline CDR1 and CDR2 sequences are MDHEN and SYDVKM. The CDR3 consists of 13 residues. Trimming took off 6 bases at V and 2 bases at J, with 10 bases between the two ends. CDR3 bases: TGTGCCAGCAGCCCTAGAAATCAAGAGACCCAGTACTTC. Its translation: CASSPRNQETQYF.

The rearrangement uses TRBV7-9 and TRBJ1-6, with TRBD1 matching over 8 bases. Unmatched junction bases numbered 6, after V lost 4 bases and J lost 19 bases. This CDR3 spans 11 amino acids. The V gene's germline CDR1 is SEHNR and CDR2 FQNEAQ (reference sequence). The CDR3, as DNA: TGTGCCAGCAGCTCCGGACAGGGTTATCACTTT. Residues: CASSSGQGYHF.

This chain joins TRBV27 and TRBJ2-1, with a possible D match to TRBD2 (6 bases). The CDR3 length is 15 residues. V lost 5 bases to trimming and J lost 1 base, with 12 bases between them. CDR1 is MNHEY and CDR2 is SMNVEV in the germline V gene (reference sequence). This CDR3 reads CASSARLGSYNEQFF. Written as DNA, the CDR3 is TGTGCCAGCAGTGCCCGACTAGGTTCCTACAATGAGCAGTTCTTC.

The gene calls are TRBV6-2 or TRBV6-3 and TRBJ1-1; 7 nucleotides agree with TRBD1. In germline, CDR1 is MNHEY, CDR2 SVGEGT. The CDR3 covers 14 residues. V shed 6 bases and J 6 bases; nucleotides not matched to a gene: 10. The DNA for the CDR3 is TGTGCCAGCAGCCCCCAGGGGGAGGTCGCTGAAGCTTTCTTT. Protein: CASSPQGEVAEAFF.

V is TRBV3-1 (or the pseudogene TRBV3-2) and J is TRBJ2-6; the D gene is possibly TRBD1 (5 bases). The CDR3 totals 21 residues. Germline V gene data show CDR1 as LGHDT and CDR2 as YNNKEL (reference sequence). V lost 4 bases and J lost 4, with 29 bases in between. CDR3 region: CASSRLPKGPPRAVGANVLTF. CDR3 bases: TGTGCCAGCAGCCGCCTCCCGAAGGGGCCACCCCGGGCTGTCGGGGCCAACGTCCTGACTTTC.